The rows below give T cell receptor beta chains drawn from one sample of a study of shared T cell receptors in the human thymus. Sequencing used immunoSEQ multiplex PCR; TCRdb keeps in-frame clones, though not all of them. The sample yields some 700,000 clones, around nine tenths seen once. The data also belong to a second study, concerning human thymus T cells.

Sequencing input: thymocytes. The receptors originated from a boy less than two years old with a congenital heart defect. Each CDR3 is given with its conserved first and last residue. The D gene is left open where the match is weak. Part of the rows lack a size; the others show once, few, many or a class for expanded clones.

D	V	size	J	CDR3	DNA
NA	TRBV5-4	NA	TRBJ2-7	CASSLKRAEQYF	TGTGCCAGCAGCTTGAAAAGAGCCGAGCAGTACTTC
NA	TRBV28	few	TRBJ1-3	CASTLRGEDGNTIYF	TGTGCCAGCACCCTCCGGGGAGAGGATGGAAACACCATATATTTT
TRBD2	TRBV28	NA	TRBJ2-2	CASAGEREGLVARPGELFF	TGTGCCAGCGCCGGGGAGCGGGAGGGCCTTGTTGCTCGTCCCGGGGAGCTGTTTTTT
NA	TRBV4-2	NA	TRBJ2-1	CASSQEGGRQFF	TGTGCCAGCAGCCAAGAGGGGGGTCGGCAGTTCTTC
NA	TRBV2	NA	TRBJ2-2	CANKEDGANTGELFF	TGTGCCAACAAGGAGGACGGCGCGAACACCGGGGAGCTGTTTTTT
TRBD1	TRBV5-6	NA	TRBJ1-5	CASSPGTGANQPQHF	TGTGCCAGCAGCCCGGGGACAGGAGCGAATCAGCCCCAGCATTTT
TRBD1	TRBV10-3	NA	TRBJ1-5	CAISGDRRYQPQHF	TGTGCCATCAGTGGGGACAGGAGATATCAGCCCCAGCATTTT
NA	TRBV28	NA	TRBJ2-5	CASRQMGGLWYQETQYF	TGTGCCAGCAGACAAATGGGGGGACTTTGGTACCAAGAGACCCAGTACTTC
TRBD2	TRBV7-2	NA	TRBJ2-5	CASSLVNRLAGKRPETQYF	TGTGCCAGCAGCTTAGTCAACCGGCTAGCGGGGAAAAGGCCAGAGACCCAGTACTTC
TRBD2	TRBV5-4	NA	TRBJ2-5	CASSRTLAGEETQYF	TGTGCCAGCAGCCGGACCCTAGCGGGAGAAGAGACCCAGTACTTC
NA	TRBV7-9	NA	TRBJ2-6	CASSSPRTASYSGANVLTF	TGTGCCAGCAGCTCCCCTCGGACAGCTTCTTACTCTGGGGCCAACGTCCTGACTTTC
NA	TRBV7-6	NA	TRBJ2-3	CASSLGQGLVDTQYF	TGTGCCAGCAGCTTAGGCCAGGGTCTGGTAGATACGCAGTATTTT
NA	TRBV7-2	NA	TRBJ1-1	CASIFGQLNTEAFF	TGTGCCAGCATCTTTGGACAGTTGAACACTGAAGCTTTCTTT
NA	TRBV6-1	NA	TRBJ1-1	CASSEEAGNTEAFF	TGTGCCAGCAGTGAAGAGGCAGGGAACACTGAAGCTTTCTTT
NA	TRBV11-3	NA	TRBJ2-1	CASSLAAVYNEQFF	TGTGCCAGCAGCTTAGCAGCGGTATACAATGAGCAGTTCTTC
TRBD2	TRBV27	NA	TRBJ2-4	CASSQGLAGEYIQYF	TGTGCCAGCAGCCAAGGACTAGCGGGAGAATACATTCAGTACTTC
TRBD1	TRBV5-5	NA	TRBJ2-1	CASSLERDRAYNEQFF	TGTGCCAGCAGCTTGGAGCGGGACAGGGCTTACAATGAGCAGTTCTTC
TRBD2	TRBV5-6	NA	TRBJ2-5	CASSLVAGGRETQYF	TGTGCCAGCAGCTTGGTAGCGGGAGGCCGGGAGACCCAGTACTTC
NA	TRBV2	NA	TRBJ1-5	CASSDNGRSQPQHF	TGTGCCAGCAGTGATAACGGGAGGTCTCAGCCCCAGCATTTT
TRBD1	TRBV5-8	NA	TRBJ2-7	CASSWTGRRIEQYF	TGTGCCAGCAGCTGGACAGGGAGAAGGATCGAGCAGTACTTC
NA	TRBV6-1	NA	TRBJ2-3	CASIPGQPSTDTQYF	TGTGCCAGCATTCCCGGACAGCCTAGCACAGATACGCAGTATTTT
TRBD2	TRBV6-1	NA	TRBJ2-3	CASSDTSGRGGDTQYF	TGTGCCAGCAGTGACACTAGCGGGAGGGGAGGGGATACGCAGTATTTT
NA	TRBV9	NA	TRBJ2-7	CASSPDCLSYEQYF	TGTGCCAGCAGCCCGGACTGCCTCTCCTACGAGCAGTACTTC
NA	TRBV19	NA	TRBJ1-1	CASSPIRALSHTEAFF	TGTGCCAGTAGTCCAATTCGAGCGCTTTCGCACACTGAAGCTTTCTTT
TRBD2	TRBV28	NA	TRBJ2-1	CASRTSGSYNEQFF	TGTGCCAGCAGGACTAGCGGGAGTTACAATGAGCAGTTCTTC
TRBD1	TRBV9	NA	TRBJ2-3	CASSGDVGDRGTDTQYF	TGTGCCAGCAGCGGCGACGTAGGGGACAGGGGAACAGATACGCAGTATTTT